The 23 T cell receptor beta chains presented below share a single source sample, sequenced in a study of response to subunit inactivated influenza vaccine. TCRdb reprocessed the RT-PCR reads via MiXCR and lists one record per CDR3 protein. The sample has roughly 540,000 distinct CDR3 sequences, under 30% seen once. These same data were also listed under a study on T cells expressing NK-cell markers. This second study says: In generating TCR beta cDNA, 5'RACE template switching with UMIs was used.

Specimen: CD4+ T cells sorted from PBMCs, collected 11 to 12 days after vaccination. These receptors came from a man between 50 and 59 years old who received an inactivated influenza vaccine.

This clonotype was seen repeatedly, ten times or more. This chain joins TRBV12-3 or TRBV12-4 and TRBJ2-1; D unresolved. V dropped 5 bases and J dropped 7 bases, with 6 bases sitting between them. The CDR3 is 11 residues long. The CDR3 DNA follows: TGTGCCAGCAGTCCAAAAAATGAGCAGTTCTTC. Translating it yields CASSPKNEQFF.

The chain joins TRBV27 to TRBJ1-1; D might be TRBD1 (5 bases). Trimming removed 2 bases from V and 2 bases from J, with 9 bases in between. Per the germline V gene, CDR1 is MNHEY and CDR2 is SMNVEV (reference sequence). The CDR3 consists of 14 residues. CDR3 DNA: TGTGCCAGCAGTTTAAACAGGCTTAACACTGAAGCTTTCTTT. Translation gives CASSLNRLNTEAFF.

This chain uses TRBV7-8 with TRBJ2-5; possible D gene TRBD1, 5 bases. CDR1 and CDR2 (germline): SGHVS, FQNEAQ. V lost 0 bases and J lost 3, with 8 bases in between. CDR3 length equals 14 residues. The CDR3 bases are TGTGCCAGCAGCTTAGCGACAGCGAAAGAGACCCAGTACTTC. Its protein is CASSLATAKETQYF. The full variable domain, in which reference TRBV7-8 and TRBJ2-5 provide the parts outside the CDR3, is GAGVSQSPRYKVAKRGQDVALRCDPISGHVSLFWYQQALGQGPEFLTYFQNEAQLDKSGLPSDRFFAERPEGSVSTLKIQRTQQEDSAVYLCASSLATAKETQYFGPGTRLLVL.

This clonotype showed up just a few times. The CDR3 spells CASSFRRVGAGYNEQFF. CDR3 in DNA: TGTGCCAGCAGCTTTCGTCGGGTTGGGGCGGGCTACAATGAGCAGTTCTTC. The genes are TRBV5-6 and TRBJ2-1; D may be TRBD1 or TRBD2 (5 bases each). This CDR3 contains 17 residues. Germline V gene sequence: CDR1 SGHDT, CDR2 YYEEEE. The V end lost 2 bases, the J end lost 3 bases, and 18 bases lay between the germline ends.

The chain couples TRBV12-3 or TRBV12-4 to TRBJ2-1; no firm D call. This CDR3 spans 12 amino acids. Deletions cut 4 bases from V and 6 bases from J, with 7 bases between. The CDR3 loop reads CASSSALNEQFF. The CDR3 DNA reads TGTGCCAGCAGTTCGGCGCTCAATGAGCAGTTCTTC.

In its sample, this clonotype was seen a few times. The J gene is TRBJ2-1, the V gene TRBV20-1; 12 nucleotides line up with TRBD2. V gave up 3 bases and J gave up 1 base; unmatched junction bases: 4. The CDR3 totals 16 residues. CDR1 DFQATT and CDR2 SNEGSKA come from the germline V gene (reference sequence). This CDR3 reads CSARQTSGRSYNEQFF. Written as DNA, the CDR3 is TGCAGTGCTAGGCAGACTAGCGGGAGATCCTACAATGAGCAGTTCTTC.

This clonotype was counted between two and nine times. V usage is TRBV20-1 and J usage is TRBJ2-7; possibly TRBD2 for D (5 bases). CDR1 is DFQATT and CDR2 is SNEGSKA in the germline V gene (reference sequence). The CDR3 covers 13 residues. The CDR3 region is CSPKYKGEYEQYF. Written as DNA, the CDR3 is TGCAGCCCCAAATACAAGGGAGAGTACGAGCAGTACTTC.

V and J are TRBV28 and TRBJ1-5; TRBD1 is a possible D gene (5 bases). This CDR3 spans 12 amino acids. V shed 8 bases and J shed 7 bases, with 12 bases lying between them. CDR1 is MDHEN, CDR2 SYDVKM, per germline. In DNA form, the CDR3 reads TGTGCCAGCGGGGGGAGTCGCCAGCCCCAGCATTTT. It is translated as CASGGSRQPQHF.

Of note for this clonotype: Because the CDR3 is missing its conserved closing phenylalanine or tryptophan, this is likely a read error. The genes are TRBV15 and TRBJ2-5, with 10 bases aligning to TRBD2. The V gene end was trimmed by 0 bases and the J gene end by 1 base; junction bases not matched to a gene: 11. Germline CDR1 reads LNHNV; CDR2 reads YYDKDF (reference sequence). CDR3 size: 19 residues. The CDR3 sequence is CATSRDSVRWTSGQETQYY. The DNA of the CDR3 is TGTGCCACCAGCAGAGATTCTGTAAGGTGGACTAGCGGCCAAGAGACCCAGTACTAC.

Note on this clonotype: Germline and junction disagree at one end, which may indicate a read error. The CDR3 coding sequence is TGTGCCAGCAGTTCCGCGGGAGTAGTAGATACGCAGTGTTTT. This translates into CASSSAGVVDTQCF. The chain employs TRBV28 and TRBJ2-3; TRBD2 matches 7 bases. The CDR3 has 14 amino acids. Germline CDR1 MDHEN, CDR2 SYDVKM.

This clonotype was detected a few times. This chain uses TRBV6-2 or TRBV6-3 with TRBJ2-7, with 8 bases matching TRBD2. The CDR3 consists of 17 residues. V lost 4 bases, J lost 3 bases, and 14 bases stayed unmatched. CDR1 is MNHEY, CDR2 SVGEGT, per germline. In DNA form, the CDR3 reads TGTGCCAGCAGTTTTTCTTTTCGTGAACTAGCGGACTACGAGCAGTACTTC. Encoded protein: CASSFSFRELADYEQYF.

The chain uses TRBV2 and TRBJ1-4; D unclear. Per germline, CDR1 SNHLY and CDR2 FYNNEI. The CDR3 consists of 13 residues. Trimming cost V 10 bases and J 3 bases, with 12 bases left between them. The CDR3 sequence is CATSGVPNEKLFF. The CDR3 region has the DNA TGTGCCACCTCGGGAGTTCCTAATGAAAAACTGTTTTTT.

This chain connects TRBV7-9 to TRBJ2-7; 7 positions match TRBD2. CDR1 and CDR2 (germline): SEHNR, FQNEAQ (reference sequence). CDR3 length equals 15 residues. Trimming removed 1 base from V and 0 bases from J; junction bases left unmatched: 3. The CDR3 region has the DNA TGTGCCAGCAGCTTAGAAAGCGGGGCCTCCTACGAGCAGTACTTC. Protein product: CASSLESGASYEQYF. The entire variable domain, with the rest obtained from reference TRBV7-9 and TRBJ2-7, is as follows: DTGVSQNPRHKITKRGQNVTFRCDPISEHNRLYWYRQTLGQGPEFLTYFQNEAQLEKSRLLSDRFSAERPKGSFSTLEIQRTEQGDSAMYLCASSLESGASYEQYFGPGTRLTVT.

In its sample, this clonotype was seen a few times. The chain combines TRBV3-1 with TRBJ2-5, with 7 bases lining up with TRBD2. After removal of 7 bases from V and 4 bases from J, the junction contained 9 bases not matched to a gene. The germline V gene encodes CDR1 LGHDT and CDR2 YNNKEL (reference sequence). The length of the CDR3 is 14 residues. The DNA for the CDR3 is TGTGCCAGCACTCAGCGGGACGGTGCAGAGACCCAGTACTTC. Translation: CASTQRDGAETQYF.

This clonotype showed up just a few times. The J gene is TRBJ2-5, the V gene TRBV30, with 13 bases fitting TRBD2. The CDR3 has 15 amino acids. CDR1 GTSNPN and CDR2 SVGIG come from the germline V gene (reference sequence). V gave up 4 bases and J gave up 7 bases; unmatched junction bases: 9. The DNA for the CDR3 is TGTGCCTGGACAACCGGGACTAGCGGGGTTGGGACCCAGTACTTC. Protein product: CAWTTGTSGVGTQYF.

This clonotype showed up just once. The V call is TRBV10-3, the J call TRBJ2-7, with D unresolved. Germline assignment: CDR1 ENHRY and CDR2 SYGVKD. CDR3 length equals 16 residues. V was shortened by 0 bases and J by 0 bases, with 12 bases between the two germline ends. CDR3 sequence (DNA): TGTGCCATCAGTGAGTCGCACGGCCCGAGCTCCTACGAGCAGTACTTC. The encoded protein is CAISESHGPSSYEQYF.

A few counts support this clonotype. J is TRBJ2-7 and V is TRBV4-1, with a tentative D call TRBD1 (6 bases). CDR3 length equals 18 residues. Deletions cut 0 bases from V and 2 bases from J, with 20 bases between. Germline CDR1 reads MGHRA; CDR2 reads YSYEKL. CDR3 protein: CASSQDVRSDSGTYEQYF. CDR3 DNA: TGCGCCAGCAGCCAAGATGTACGATCGGACAGCGGCACCTACGAGCAGTACTTC.

A few counts support this clonotype. The CDR3 sequence is CASTPTASYNEQFF. As DNA, the CDR3 is TGTGCCAGCACCCCCACCGCCTCCTACAATGAGCAGTTCTTC. The rearrangement links TRBV12-3 or TRBV12-4 to TRBJ2-1; no clear D gene. The V gene lost 7 bases and the J gene lost 0 bases, with 10 bases spanning the gap. The CDR3 totals 14 residues.

The chain carries TRBV4-1 and TRBJ2-6; the D is unclear. The V gene's germline CDR1 is MGHRA and CDR2 YSYEKL. This CDR3 has 15 residues. Trimming stripped 1 base from V and 0 bases from J, with 4 bases between. The CDR3, as DNA: TGCGCCAGCAGCCAAGCGCCCTCTGGGGCCAACGTCCTGACTTTC. Translation: CASSQAPSGANVLTF.

This clonotype was counted only a few times. The rearrangement joins TRBV5-6 to TRBJ2-3; 14 bases line up with TRBD2. The ends lost 3 bases at V and 6 bases at J; junction bases unmatched: 6. Germline V gene data show CDR1 as SGHDT and CDR2 as YYEEEE. The CDR3 runs 16 residues. CDR3 sequence: CASSYIGTSGGDTQYF. The CDR3 DNA reads as TGTGCCAGCAGCTACATTGGGACTAGCGGGGGTGATACGCAGTATTTT.

This chain connects TRBV4-1 to TRBJ1-4; D unresolved. The CDR3 contains 16 residues. Germline V gene data show CDR1 as MGHRA and CDR2 as YSYEKL. V lost 4 bases and J lost 5, with 17 bases in between. CDR3 DNA sequence: TGCGCCAGCAGCCTTGTGGAAAGGCAGAGAAATGAAAAACTGTTTTTT. Its protein product is CASSLVERQRNEKLFF.

The chain joins TRBV19 to TRBJ2-1; possible D gene TRBD1, 6 bases. CDR3 length equals 13 residues. Trimming cost V 8 bases and J 5 bases, with 13 bases left between them. Germline CDR1 reads LNHDA; CDR2 reads SQIVND (reference sequence). The CDR3 here is CASAGGKNNEQFF. For the CDR3, the DNA is TGTGCCAGTGCTGGGGGCAAGAACAATGAGCAGTTCTTC.

This clonotype turned up a few times. The chain couples TRBV3-1 to TRBJ2-1; the D gene is possibly TRBD1 (6 bases). V lost 4 bases and J 7 bases, leaving 20 bases between the germline ends. Looked up from germline, CDR1 is LGHDT and CDR2 is YNNKEL (reference sequence). The CDR3 runs to 16 residues. For the CDR3, the DNA is TGTGCCAGCAGCCGTTCCAGGGGTCCGTGGGAAAATGAGCAGTTCTTC. This gives the protein CASSRSRGPWENEQFF.